This TCR beta chain was identified in a study of molecular identifiers for immune sequencing clone quantification. Background on the study: Sequencing covered four of five parts into which replicate RNA from about 20,000 or 100,000 naive CD8 cells was split. Regarding the study as a whole: Naive cells had under 1% of molecules in clones above 20 RNA copies, effectors over 99%.

Between roughly 20,000 and 1,100,000 sorted cells, with 10%, 30% or 50% RNA, yielded naive CD8 libraries. With listed TCR primers and previously described methods, bulk TCR libraries were prepared. TCRdb fed the PCR reads into MiXCR, producing one record per CDR3 protein. The sample lists under 800,000 distinct CDR3 sequences; roughly 25% were seen once. Germline CDR1 reads SGHDN; CDR2 reads FVKESK. The ends were cut back, 4 bases at V and 7 bases at J, with 26 bases in the middle. The CDR3 runs to 17 residues. This clonotype was seen a few times. Its antigen is not known. The specimen was naive CD8+ T cells from blood, with Jurkat cell RNA spiked in. The sample's subset: FACS-sorted CD8+CD4-CCR7+CD45RA+ naive T cells. The chain has TRBV14 and TRBJ2-7, with a tentative D call TRBD1 (5 bases). The TCR sequence derives from a human donor in good health. Some libraries in this study had Jurkat cell RNA spiked in. The CDR3 is CASSPPVGVRWLREQYF. The CDR3 DNA sequence: TGTGCCAGCAGCCCCCCGGTAGGGGTCCGGTGGTTGAGGGAGCAGTACTTC.